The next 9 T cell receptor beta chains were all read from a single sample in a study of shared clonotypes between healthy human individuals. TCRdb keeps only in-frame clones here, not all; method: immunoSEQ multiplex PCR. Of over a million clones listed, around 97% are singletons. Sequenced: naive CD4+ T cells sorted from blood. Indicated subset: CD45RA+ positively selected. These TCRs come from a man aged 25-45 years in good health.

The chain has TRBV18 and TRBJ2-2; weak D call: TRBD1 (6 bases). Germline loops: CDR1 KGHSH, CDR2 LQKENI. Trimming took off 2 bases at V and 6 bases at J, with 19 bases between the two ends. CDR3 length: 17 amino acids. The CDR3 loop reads CASSPLQRDAGAGELFF. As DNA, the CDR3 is TGTGCCAGCTCACCATTGCAACGGGACGCAGGGGCCGGGGAGCTGTTTTTT.

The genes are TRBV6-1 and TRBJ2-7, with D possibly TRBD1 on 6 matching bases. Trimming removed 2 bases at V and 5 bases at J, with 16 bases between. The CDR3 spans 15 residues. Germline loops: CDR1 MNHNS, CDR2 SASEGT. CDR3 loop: CASSEWVTGSDEQYF. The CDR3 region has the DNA TGTGCCAGCAGTGAATGGGTGACAGGATCGGACGAGCAGTACTTC.

The chain's CDR3 is CASSFKGAEAKNIQYF. The CDR3 DNA is TGTGCCAGCAGTTTTAAAGGGGCGGAAGCCAAAAACATTCAGTACTTC. The chain uses TRBV27 and TRBJ2-4, with D possibly TRBD1 on 5 matching bases. In germline, CDR1 is MNHEY, CDR2 SMNVEV (reference sequence). V was shortened by 3 bases and J by 0 bases, with 12 bases between the two germline ends. The CDR3 is 16 amino acids.

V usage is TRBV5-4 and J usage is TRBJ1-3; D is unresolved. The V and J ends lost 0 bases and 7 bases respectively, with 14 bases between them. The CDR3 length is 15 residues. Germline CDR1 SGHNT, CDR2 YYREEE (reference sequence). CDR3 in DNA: TGTGCCAGCAGCTTGGGACCCGGACCAGCGAACACCATATATTTT. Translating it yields CASSLGPGPANTIYF.

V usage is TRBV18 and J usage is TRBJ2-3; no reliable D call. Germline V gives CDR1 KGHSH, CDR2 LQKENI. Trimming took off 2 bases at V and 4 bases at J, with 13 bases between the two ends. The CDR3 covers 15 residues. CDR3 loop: CASSPTTTAPDTQYF. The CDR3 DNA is TGTGCCAGCTCACCAACCACTACGGCGCCAGATACGCAGTATTTT.

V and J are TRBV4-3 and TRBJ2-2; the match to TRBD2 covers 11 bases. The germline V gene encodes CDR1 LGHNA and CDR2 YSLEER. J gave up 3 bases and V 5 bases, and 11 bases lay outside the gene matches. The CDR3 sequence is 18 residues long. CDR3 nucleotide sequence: TGCGCCAGCAGCAACCCCCGGCTAGCGGGAGGCCACACCGGGGAGCTGTTTTTT. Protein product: CASSNPRLAGGHTGELFF.

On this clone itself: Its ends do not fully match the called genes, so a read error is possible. CDR3 in amino acids: CASSLDPGTYEQYF. In DNA form, the CDR3 reads TGTGCTAGCAGCTTAGATCCGGGAACCTACGAGCAGTACTTC. The chain is built from TRBV7-7 and TRBJ2-7, with D possibly being TRBD2 (5 bases). This CDR3 has 14 amino acids. Germline V lookup: CDR1 SSHAT, CDR2 FNYEAQ (reference sequence).

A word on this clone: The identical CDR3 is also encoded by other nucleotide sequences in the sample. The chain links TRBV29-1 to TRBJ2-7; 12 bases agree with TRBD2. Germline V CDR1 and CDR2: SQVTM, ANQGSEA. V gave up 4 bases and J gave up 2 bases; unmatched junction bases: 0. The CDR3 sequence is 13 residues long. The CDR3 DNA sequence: TGCAGCGTTGGACTAGCGGGGGCCTACGAGCAGTACTTC. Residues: CSVGLAGAYEQYF.

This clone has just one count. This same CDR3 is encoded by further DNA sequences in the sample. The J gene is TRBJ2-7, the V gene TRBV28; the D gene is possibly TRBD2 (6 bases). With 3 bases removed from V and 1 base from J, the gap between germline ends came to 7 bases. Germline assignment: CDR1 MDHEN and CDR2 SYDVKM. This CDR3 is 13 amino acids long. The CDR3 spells CASSLGGSYEQYF. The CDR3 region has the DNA TGTGCCAGCAGTTTGGGGGGATCCTACGAGCAGTACTTC.